A selection of T cell receptor beta chains follows, all from one sample in a study of blood T cell repertoires in COVID-19. Libraries were prepared by immunoSEQ multiplex PCR; TCRdb keeps only in-frame clonotypes and omits some of them. This sample has roughly 110,000 clones, with about 80% found just once. The sample was peripheral blood. The origin of the receptors is a man between 65 and 85 years old with acute or convalescent COVID-19. The conserved cysteine and the conserved F or W are not part of the CDR3 here. Fields, in order: V gene, J gene, CDR3 protein.

v_gene: TRBV15; j_gene: TRBJ1-4; CDR3aa: ATSGSMGTNEKLF
v_gene: TRBV5-1; j_gene: TRBJ1-6; CDR3aa: ASSPGQGVPYNSPLH
v_gene: TRBV5-8; j_gene: TRBJ2-5; CDR3aa: ASSLAETQY
v_gene: TRBV3-1/TRBV3-2; j_gene: TRBJ1-2; CDR3aa: ASSQVPAGGGGYT
v_gene: TRBV5-1; j_gene: TRBJ2-5; CDR3aa: ASSFNSGVQETQY
v_gene: TRBV24-1; j_gene: TRBJ2-3; CDR3aa: ATSDSQTQNTQY
v_gene: TRBV5-1; j_gene: TRBJ2-5; CDR3aa: ASNQLGGKETQY
v_gene: TRBV15; j_gene: TRBJ2-1; CDR3aa: ATSRGFSGGGSEGEQF
v_gene: TRBV18; j_gene: TRBJ1-2; CDR3aa: ASSPDRDYGYT
v_gene: TRBV3-1/TRBV3-2; j_gene: TRBJ2-3; CDR3aa: ASSRTSGGTDTQY
v_gene: TRBV5-4; j_gene: TRBJ2-5; CDR3aa: ASSLRLALPETQY
v_gene: TRBV7-6; j_gene: TRBJ2-7; CDR3aa: ASSLSGTGVYEQY
v_gene: TRBV6-2/TRBV6-3; j_gene: TRBJ1-1; CDR3aa: ASSYLMNTEAF
v_gene: TRBV6-5; j_gene: TRBJ2-3; CDR3aa: ASRLQGAVTDTQY
v_gene: TRBV5-6; j_gene: TRBJ1-6; CDR3aa: ASSLWALHYSSYNSPLH
v_gene: TRBV5-1; j_gene: TRBJ2-2; CDR3aa: ASKIRDRNTGELF